The present TCR beta chain was sequenced within a study of shared clonotypes between healthy human individuals (dated by TCRdb to 2020 to 2021). Concerning the study at large: A couple of women and a few men aged 18 to 49 years were included in the cohort. For each donor, CD4 naive and CD4 memory were each given three plates, CD8 naive was given two plates, and CD8 memory was given one plate. The study deeply sequenced blood TCR repertoires of about 5 healthy adults to estimate repertoire size and the extent of clonotype sharing between individuals. Libraries were prepared and TCR repertoires were sequenced by different laboratories using diverse techniques, in order to increase sequencing depth and limit assay-specific biases. Between about 0.94 and 8.9 billion PBMCs per donor were obtained by leukapheresis. Here is what the overall study found, with its caveats: Only blood was sampled, and tissue TCR repertoires likely differ from those in blood. Pairwise subsampling led to the expectation that sequencing depth would affect the degree of clonotype sharing among donors. When a few donors were compared, the shared fraction of clonotypes was about 5.2% for naive CD4, over 3% for naive CD8, roughly 2.3% for memory CD4, and roughly 0.43% for memory CD8. Incomplete sequencing was indicated by rarefaction of sorted-subset datasets, despite the large sequencing depth. Estimated clonotype richness was generally larger for naive than for memory subsets. Compared with non-shared clonotypes, the clonotypes found in all four sorted-subset donors had higher generation probabilities. The small number of donors limited the genetic and exposure-history diversity represented.

As for this clone: Its antigen remains unidentified. Base qualities were left out, and no much larger clone turns up one base away.

Donors were healthy HIV-negative adults with no recently reported acute infections or vaccinations. All donors were Caucasian adults living in Nashville, Tennessee, USA. CD4+ T cells were enriched by magnetic negative selection, after which naive cells were positively selected on CD45RA and the negative fraction was taken as the memory subset. Blood was collected by leukapheresis, and PBMCs were isolated by Ficoll-Histopaque density gradient centrifugation and then cryopreserved in liquid nitrogen vapor phase. Analytical flow cytometry was used to check the purity and quantity of every magnetically sorted T cell population. Genomic DNA was isolated from every sorted fraction and measured by UV absorbance on a Nanodrop 2000c. Relative to germline, V is 7 bases shorter and J is 0 bases shorter, with 9 bases between their ends. The CDR3 runs 13 amino acids, cysteine and phenylalanine included. The DNA shown is the 39-base CDR3, in frame from base 1. CDR1 and CDR2 (LNHDA, SQIVND) derive from the germline V gene (reference sequence).

Using the deep immunoSEQ assay, multiplex PCR amplified TCR CDR3 regions from genomic DNA. Extracted genomic DNA from each cell subset was distributed evenly across all wells of several immunoSEQ 96-well plates, and each plate was treated as a replicate. For sorted subsets, around 0.2 ug of genomic DNA, equivalent to around 31,000 T cell genomes, went into each replicate PCR. Purified libraries were quantified with a Qubit 3.0 fluorometer, sized on a Bioanalyzer 2100, and re-quantified with the KAPA Library Quantification kit. A separate single-read 150-cycle Illumina NextSeq 550 flow cell was used to sequence each immunoSEQ 96-well plate. The study's processing was this. Because the immunoSEQ output included only junctional sequences and no quality scores, the filtering could not be the same as the filtering used for full-length reads. To assign V/J genes and CDR3, sequences were annotated against IMGT germline references using PyIR, a Python wrapper for IgBLAST v1.9. Reads were filtered out if the reads had weak V/J assignments (E-value above 1e-6), no CDR3, stop codons, out-of-frame junctions, or ambiguous translated residues. V3J clonotypes were defined as sequences sharing an identical inferred V gene, J gene, and CDR3 amino acid sequence. Percentage overlap between repertoires was calculated by dividing the number of shared unique clonotypes by the size of the smaller repertoire. Three approaches were used to assess repertoire richness: RTK rarefaction, the Chao1 estimator, and Recon v2.1 estimates of unobserved clonotypes. Generation probabilities for all TCRbeta clonotypes obtained by the gDNA method from a handful of donors were computed using OLGA. This is the immuneACCESS table as TCRdb keeps it, with only in-frame sequences that have V and J called. A part of the clones is gone; compared with another copy, unresolved V genes explain less than half, and the rest is unexplained. The D gene and trimming were derived from the DNA, and the V and J assignments and clone size from that table. This sample has about 2.3 million clones in its table, and 85% to 95% of those were observed once. Of the sample, around 0.38% is held by the ten largest clones.

The sequence was obtained from a man aged 18 to 29 in good health. Some clones in this sample may be carry-over from other donors' samples. Rearrangement joined TRBV19 to TRBJ1-1; the D gene lacks a confident call. The sequenced sample was naive CD4+ T cells from PBMCs. Interpreted using the paper, the cell subset or site label stands for: CD45RA+ positively selected. CDR3 sequence: CASKDSVNTEAFF. Read as DNA, the sequence is TGTGCCAGTAAAGATTCGGTGAACACTGAAGCTTTCTTT.